These T cell receptor beta chains were read from a single sample in a study of T cell repertoires in cytomegalovirus infection. What these receptors recognize is not known. TCRdb analysed the reads with MiXCR anew, one entry per CDR3 protein. The sample includes around 200,000 distinct CDR3 sequences, roughly two fifths of them seen just once. The material was CD8+ T cells from cultured PBMCs, obtained from culture after CMV antigen stimulation. The receptors originated from a human donor in good health (CMV status not recorded). Some clones in this sample may be carry-over from other donors' samples. Both conserved end residues are part of each CDR3. The D gene is left open where the match is weak. A clone size is listed for some rows: how often the clone was seen (once, few, many), or a class if it is expanded.

abundance,d_gene,j_gene,v_gene,CDR3nt,CDR3aa
few,NA,TRBJ2-7,TRBV7-2,TGTGCCAGCAGCTTAGGAGGGTACCTGAGCTCCTACGAGCAGTACTTC,CASSLGGYLSSYEQYF
NA,TRBD2,TRBJ2-1,TRBV7-6,TGTGCCAGCAGCATCCGGACTAGCGGGGACCCCTACAATGAGCAGTTCTTC,CASSIRTSGDPYNEQFF
NA,TRBD1,TRBJ1-4,TRBV20-1,TGCAGTGCTAATAGGGGGCCGGGAAAACTGTTTTTT,CSANRGPGKLFF
NA,NA,TRBJ2-4,TRBV6-1,TGTGCCAGCAGTCAAGGGGGTACCTTCTGGGACATTCAGTACTTC,CASSQGGTFWDIQYF
many,NA,TRBJ2-7,TRBV7-2,TGTGCCAGCAGCTCCAGTAGCGTCTCCTACGAGCAGTACTTC,CASSSSSVSYEQYF
NA,TRBD1,TRBJ2-7,TRBV5-1,TGCGCCAGCAGCTTGCCCCCTGACAGGGTTTCCTACGAGCAGTACTTC,CASSLPPDRVSYEQYF
many,TRBD2,TRBJ2-7,TRBV7-6,TGTGCCAGCAGCTTAGAACTAGCGGGAGAGTACGAGCAGTACTTC,CASSLELAGEYEQYF
NA,TRBD2,TRBJ2-7,TRBV7-8,TGTGCCAGCAGCTTAGGGTTTAGCGGGGGTGGGTTTGACGAGCAGTACTTC,CASSLGFSGGGFDEQYF
NA,NA,TRBJ1-1,TRBV12-3/TRBV12-4,TGTGCCAGCTCGTTGTCGGGATTGACGGTAACTGAAGCTTTCTTT,CASSLSGLTVTEAFF
NA,NA,TRBJ2-3,TRBV28,TGTGCCAGCAGTGGACAGTTGGTTGACCAGGATACGCAGTATTTT,CASSGQLVDQDTQYF
NA,NA,TRBJ1-2,TRBV27,TGTGCCAGCAGTTTTGCGGGGGGGAACCACTATGGCTACACCTTC,CASSFAGGNHYGYTF
few,TRBD2,TRBJ2-3,TRBV15,TGTGCCATCATGCTACCGTCTGCTAGCGGGAGGGTGAAAGATACGCAGTATTTT,CAIMLPSASGRVKDTQYF
NA,NA,TRBJ2-1,TRBV4-1,TGCGCCAGCAGCCCACCGAGGTCGGGCGAGCAGTTCTTC,CASSPPRSGEQFF
NA,NA,TRBJ2-1,TRBV7-2,TGTGCCAGCAGCCGCGTCCCGGGGACTGCTTACAATGAGCAGTTCTTC,CASSRVPGTAYNEQFF
few,NA,TRBJ1-1,TRBV4-1,TGCGCCAGCAGCGGTTCATTAACTGAAGCTTTCTTT,CASSGSLTEAFF
few,TRBD2,TRBJ2-3,TRBV6-6,TGTGCCAGCAGTCCTAGCGGACTAAGCACAGATACGCAGTATTTT,CASSPSGLSTDTQYF
NA,NA,TRBJ2-6,TRBV28,TGTGCCAGCAGTACCTCGACAGGCCGGCGGGGGGCCAACGTCCTGACTTTC,CASSTSTGRRGANVLTF
few,TRBD2,TRBJ2-3,TRBV27,TGTGCCAGCAGTTTCTCAGCGGGGGAGAGCACAGATACGCAGTATTTT,CASSFSAGESTDTQYF
NA,NA,TRBJ1-2,TRBV6-1,TGTGCCAGCAGGGCCTATGGCTACACCTTC,CASRAYGYTF
NA,TRBD2,TRBJ2-1,TRBV5-6,TGTGCCAGCAGTATTAGCGGGAGCGGGCAGTTCTTC,CASSISGSGQFF
NA,NA,TRBJ2-1,TRBV19,TGTGCCAGTAGTATAACGAAGAATGTAGTGACTAGGAGGTGGGATGAGCAGTTCTTC,CASSITKNVVTRRWDEQFF
few,TRBD2,TRBJ2-1,TRBV19,TGTGCCAGTAGTATAGATCAGGGAAAGGGGAGGGGGCAGTTCTTC,CASSIDQGKGRGQFF
once,NA,TRBJ2-7,TRBV7-4,TGTGCCAGCAGCCTAGCAGCTACCTCCTACGAGCAGTACTTC,CASSLAATSYEQYF
NA,NA,TRBJ2-7,TRBV4-2,TGTGCCAGCAGCCAAGATGGTCCCTACGAGCAGTACTTC,CASSQDGPYEQYF
few,TRBD2,TRBJ2-1,TRBV6-1,TGTGCCAGCAGCAGAAGCGGGAGGACCCGACTTAATGAGCAGTTCTTC,CASSRSGRTRLNEQFF
NA,TRBD1,TRBJ1-1,TRBV7-9,TGTGCCAGCAGCGGACCGGGACAGGGGTGGCGTGAAGCTTTCTTT,CASSGPGQGWREAFF
NA,NA,TRBJ1-4,TRBV5-1,TGCGCCAGCAGCTTGGCGGAAGAGCGCGAGGAAAAACTGTTTTTT,CASSLAEEREEKLFF
NA,NA,TRBJ1-1,TRBV12-5,TGTGCTAGTGGTTTAGGTGACGGGGCGAACACTGAAGCTTTCTTT,CASGLGDGANTEAFF
few,NA,TRBJ1-3,TRBV12-5,TGTGCTAGTGGTGTCTATGAGGGTAGGAACACCATATATTTT,CASGVYEGRNTIYF
NA,NA,TRBJ1-5,TRBV7-4,TGTGCCAGCAGCCCCGGACGTCGGGAGAATCAGCCCCAGCATTTT,CASSPGRRENQPQHF
NA,NA,TRBJ1-2,TRBV12-5,TGTGCTAGTAGGGGCACCAGATATGGCTACACCTTC,CASRGTRYGYTF
few,TRBD2,TRBJ2-1,TRBV7-2,TGTGCCAGCAGCCCCTCAGGGACTAGCGGGAACAATGAGCAGTTCTTC,CASSPSGTSGNNEQFF
NA,NA,TRBJ1-3,TRBV29-1,TGCAGCGTTACAACACCAATCTCTGGAAACACCATATATTTT,CSVTTPISGNTIYF
NA,NA,TRBJ1-1,TRBV20-1,TGCAGTGCTAGAGAGGGGGGCACTGAAGCTTTCTTT,CSAREGGTEAFF
NA,NA,TRBJ2-1,TRBV7-9,TGTGCCAGCAGCCCCGTAATGGGGTACAATGAGCAGTTCTTC,CASSPVMGYNEQFF
few,TRBD2,TRBJ2-7,TRBV6-1,TGTGCCAGCAGCGTAACTAGCGGGAGGCTCTTCTCCTACGAGCAGTACTTC,CASSVTSGRLFSYEQYF
NA,TRBD1,TRBJ2-2,TRBV7-8,TGTGCCAGCAGTCACCAGGGGGCGAACACCGGGGAGCTGTTTTTT,CASSHQGANTGELFF